Sequencing of this T cell receptor (beta chain) was carried out in a study of blood T cell repertoires in COVID-19. Overall study context: The United States, Italy and Spain were the sources of the acute and convalescent COVID-19 samples. PBMCs, B-cell-depleted T cells, or T cells were the source of the cDNA or gDNA that made up the material.

This CDR3 is built from 17 residues. V shed 4 bases, J shed 0 bases, and the junction held 5 bases outside the gene matches. Looked up from germline, CDR1 is MGHRA and CDR2 is YSYEKL. Original data processing: Counts of nucleated cells, estimated from reference gene primer amplification, were obtained. The data were produced by immunoSEQ multiplex PCR, yet TCRdb's version contains in-frame clones alone and is incomplete. Clone size and the V and J calls come from that table; the DNA yielded D and trimming. The sample carries more than 85,000 clones, about 90% recorded once. The receptor was isolated from a man in his 70s with acute or convalescent COVID-19. The chain couples TRBV4-1 to TRBJ2-3; TRBD2 matches 12 bases. The sequencing sample was made of peripheral blood. CDR3 loop: CASSPRLAGASTDTQYF. The CDR3 coding sequence is TGCGCCAGCAGCCCGCGACTAGCGGGGGCTAGCACAGATACGCAGTATTTT.